This T cell receptor (beta chain) was sequenced for a study of blood T cell repertoires in COVID-19. Whole-study context: Whether acute or convalescent, the COVID-19 samples came from the United States, Italy and Spain. PBMCs, B-cell-depleted T cells, or T cells were the source of the cDNA or gDNA that made up the material.

Libraries were prepared by immunoSEQ multiplex PCR; TCRdb keeps only in-frame clonotypes and omits some of them. Of about 73,000 clones listed, under 90% were seen once; the top ten hold 3.5% to 5%. This clonotype was obtained from a woman aged 60-70 years with acute or convalescent COVID-19. The sample was peripheral blood.

CDR3 in amino acids: CASSPRDRGGEQYF. The CDR3 DNA is TGTGCCAGCAGCCCCCGGGACAGGGGGGGCGAGCAGTACTTC. The chain recombines TRBV7-6 with TRBJ2-7; 11 positions match TRBD1. Germline V lookup: CDR1 SGHVS, CDR2 FNYEAQ. The V and J ends lost 5 bases and 6 bases, in that order; junction bases with no gene match: 6. There are 14 residues in the CDR3.